One and the same sample provided the 22 T cell receptor beta chains below, sequenced in a study of long-term antiretroviral therapy in people with HIV. Survey level was the resolution at which the v3.0 immunoSEQ assay ran. The table came from immunoSEQ multiplex PCR; TCRdb's copy has only in-frame clones and leaves some out. The sample includes tens of thousands of clones, more than 75% of them seen just once. The input for sequencing was unsorted PBMCs, taken just under 2.9 years before starting antiretroviral therapy. These receptors came from a woman younger than 45 with HIV.

The chain is built from TRBV4-1 and TRBJ1-2; D is ambiguous. Germline V lookup: CDR1 MGHRA, CDR2 YSYEKL. The CDR3 extends over 14 amino acids. V lost 1 base, J lost 8 bases, and 14 bases lay in between. The CDR3 nucleotides read TGCGCCAGCAGCCAAGTACAGTCCGCCAACGGCTACACCTTC. Protein product: CASSQVQSANGYTF.

The V call is TRBV15, the J call TRBJ1-5, with a weak D call TRBD1 (5 bases). The germline V gene has CDR1 LNHNV and CDR2 YYDKDF (reference sequence). Between the trimmed V and J ends, which lost 0 bases and 4 bases, there was a span of 10 bases. The CDR3 contains 15 residues. CDR3 nucleotides: TGTGCCACCAGCAGAGACGACAGAAATAATCAGCCCCAGCATTTT. It yields the protein CATSRDDRNNQPQHF. Full variable domain (outside the CDR3, taken from reference TRBV15 and TRBJ1-5): DAMVIQNPRYQVTQFGKPVTLSCSQTLNHNVMYWYQQKSSQAPKLLFHYYDKDFNNEADTPDNFQSRRPNTSFCFLDIRSPGLGDTAMYLCATSRDDRNNQPQHFGDGTRLSIL.

V is TRBV6-5 and J is TRBJ2-6; D unclear. The V gene lost 1 base and the J gene lost 0 bases, with 7 bases spanning the gap. The germline V gene has CDR1 MNHEY and CDR2 SVGAGI. The CDR3 is 16 amino acids. The CDR3 DNA is TGTGCCAGCAGTTACTTTGGGTCCTCTGGGGCCAACGTCCTGACTTTC. It encodes CASSYFGSSGANVLTF.

The chain is built from TRBV4-1 and TRBJ2-7; TRBD2 agrees at 8 bases. This CDR3 is built from 14 residues. The germline V gene has CDR1 MGHRA and CDR2 YSYEKL. J lost 5 bases, V lost 1 base, and 4 bases had no gene match. Here the CDR3 reads CASSQVGGGNEQYF. CDR3 sequence (DNA): TGCGCCAGCAGCCAAGTCGGGGGGGGTAACGAGCAGTACTTC.

V usage is TRBV6-5 and J usage is TRBJ2-3; D is unresolved. CDR3 length: 13 residues. The V gene lost 0 bases and the J gene lost 1 base, with 2 bases spanning the gap. Germline lookup yields CDR1 MNHEY and CDR2 SVGAGI. CDR3 loop: CASSYSGTDTQYF. DNA of the CDR3: TGTGCCAGCAGTTACTCGGGCACAGATACGCAGTATTTT.

This chain uses TRBV7-2 with TRBJ1-2, with 8 positions matching TRBD1. Germline V gene lookup returns CDR1 SGHTA and CDR2 FQGNSA. V lost 5 bases, J lost 13 bases, and 21 bases stayed unmatched. This CDR3 spans 16 amino acids. This chain's CDR3 is CASSDRRNGQGVLGTF. The CDR3 DNA follows: TGTGCCAGCAGCGACCGTAGAAATGGACAGGGTGTTTTGGGCACCTTC.

This clone has more than one count but fewer than ten. The rearrangement uses TRBV2 and TRBJ1-5; 12 nucleotides agree with TRBD1. CDR1 and CDR2 from the germline V gene are SNHLY and FYNNEI. CDR3 length equals 16 residues. The ends lost 4 bases at V and 2 bases at J; junction bases unmatched: 3. This chain's CDR3 is CASSGGTGGRNQPQHF. CDR3 in DNA: TGTGCCAGCAGTGGTGGGACAGGGGGCCGCAATCAGCCCCAGCATTTT. The variable domain in full, completed from reference TRBV2 and TRBJ1-5, reads EPEVTQTPSHQVTQMGQEVILRCVPISNHLYFYWYRQILGQKVEFLVSFYNNEISEKSEIFDDQFSVERPDGSNFTLKIRSTKLEDSAMYFCASSGGTGGRNQPQHFGDGTRLSIL.

The chain uses TRBV2 and TRBJ1-6; unclear D gene. V was pared by 5 bases and J by 7 bases, with 12 bases between. This CDR3 has 14 amino acids. Germline-derived CDR1 and CDR2 are SNHLY and FYNNEI. CDR3 loop: CASSPGGGNSPLHF. Here the CDR3 DNA reads TGTGCCAGCAGTCCTGGCGGTGGAAATTCACCCCTCCACTTT.

This chain joins TRBV6-4 and TRBJ2-4; 7 positions agree with TRBD2. With 3 bases clipped from V and 1 base from J, the junction kept 3 bases outside the gene matches. CDR1 and CDR2 from the germline V gene are MRHNA and SNTAGT. This CDR3 has 15 residues. The chain's CDR3 is CASSENGGAKNIQYF. DNA of the CDR3: TGTGCCAGCAGTGAGAACGGGGGGGCCAAAAACATTCAGTACTTC.

The chain is built from TRBV11-2 and TRBJ1-6; D not certain. Trimming cost V 3 bases and J 4 bases, with 10 bases left between them. The germline CDR1 and CDR2 sequences are SGHAT and FQNNGV. The CDR3 extends over 15 amino acids. This CDR3 reads CASSLDGAYNSPLHF. The DNA of the CDR3 is TGTGCCAGCAGCTTGGACGGTGCTTATAATTCACCCCTCCACTTT.

The V and J genes are TRBV30 and TRBJ2-3, with TRBD2 matching over 8 bases. The V and J ends lost 3 bases and 11 bases, in that order; junction bases with no gene match: 10. The germline V gene encodes CDR1 GTSNPN and CDR2 SVGIG (reference sequence). The CDR3 covers 13 residues. The CDR3 reads CAWSPYRGGVQYF. The CDR3 DNA is TGTGCCTGGAGCCCTTATCGGGGGGGTGTGCAGTATTTT.

This sequence joins TRBV7-6 and TRBJ1-4; 7 bases are shared with TRBD1. Germline V gene data show CDR1 as SGHVS and CDR2 as FNYEAQ. Trimming at V came to 5 bases and at J to 8 bases, leaving 8 bases not matched to a gene. The CDR3 totals 14 residues. The CDR3 DNA reads as TGTGCCAGCAGCCACCGACAGGGTGGCGAAAAACTGTTTTTT. Translation gives CASSHRQGGEKLFF.

The chain joins TRBV18 to TRBJ2-3; 8 bases are shared with TRBD2. V lost 6 bases to trimming and J lost 3 bases; unmatched junction nucleotides: 11. The CDR3 totals 16 residues. From germline, CDR1 is KGHSH and CDR2 LQKENI. The CDR3 loop is CASSPTGGLGTDTQYF. CDR3 bases: TGTGCCAGCTCCCCAACGGGGGGACTAGGTACAGATACGCAGTATTTT. The full variable domain, completed using reference TRBV18 and TRBJ2-3, is NAGVMQNPRHLVRRRGQEARLRCSPMKGHSHVYWYRQLPEEGLKFMVYLQKENIIDESGMPKERFSAEFPKEGPSILRIQQVVRGDSAAYFCASSPTGGLGTDTQYFGPGTRLTVL.

The chain uses TRBV6-1 and TRBJ1-1, with D uncertain. The germline gives CDR1 MNHNS, CDR2 SASEGT. CDR3 size: 15 residues. The V and J ends lost 0 bases and 1 base respectively, with 9 bases between them. The CDR3 here is CASSEALTGNTEAFF. As DNA, the CDR3 is TGTGCCAGCAGTGAAGCGTTGACTGGGAACACTGAAGCTTTCTTT.

V and J are TRBV2 and TRBJ2-3; D unclear. Germline V gene lookup returns CDR1 SNHLY and CDR2 FYNNEI. The V end lost 3 bases, the J end lost 6 bases, and 10 bases lay between the germline ends. The CDR3 covers 13 residues. CDR3 nucleotides: TGTGCCAGCAGTGACGGGCGACCGGATACGCAGTATTTT. This codes for CASSDGRPDTQYF.

J is TRBJ2-1 and V is TRBV7-6, with 10 bases aligning to TRBD2. The CDR3 loop spans 14 amino acids. V lost 5 bases and J lost 9; bases outside the gene matches: 7. Germline-derived CDR1 and CDR2 are SGHVS and FNYEAQ. This chain's CDR3 is CASSESGGAGEQFF. Here the CDR3 DNA reads TGTGCCAGCAGCGAGAGCGGGGGGGCCGGTGAGCAGTTCTTC.

The chain couples TRBV15 to TRBJ1-1; D might be TRBD1 (6 bases). Looked up from germline, CDR1 is LNHNV and CDR2 is YYDKDF (reference sequence). This CDR3 is built from 17 residues. V was cut by 7 bases and J by 5 bases, with 26 bases left in between. The CDR3 here is CATTKKRFQQGGTEAFF. Written as DNA, the CDR3 is TGTGCCACCACGAAAAAGCGGTTTCAACAGGGCGGGACTGAAGCTTTCTTT. The full variable domain, in which reference TRBV15 and TRBJ1-1 provide the parts outside the CDR3, is DAMVIQNPRYQVTQFGKPVTLSCSQTLNHNVMYWYQQKSSQAPKLLFHYYDKDFNNEADTPDNFQSRRPNTSFCFLDIRSPGLGDTAMYLCATTKKRFQQGGTEAFFGQGTRLTVV.

The chain combines TRBV11-2 with TRBJ2-7; 10 bases agree with TRBD2. Germline V lookup: CDR1 SGHAT, CDR2 FQNNGV. After removal of 5 bases from V and 3 bases from J, the junction contained 1 base not matched to a gene. This CDR3 has 13 residues. CDR3 amino acids: CASSPSGGYEQYV. CDR3 DNA: TGTGCCAGCAGCCCTAGCGGGGGCTACGAGCAGTACGTC.

V is TRBV10-1 and J is TRBJ2-7; 7 nucleotides match TRBD1. The CDR3 is 13 amino acids. With 4 bases clipped from V and 5 bases from J, the junction kept 5 bases outside the gene matches. CDR1 WNHNN and CDR2 SYGVQD come from the germline V gene (reference sequence). CDR3 region: CASSGPTGDEQYV. In nucleotides, the CDR3 is TGCGCCAGCAGTGGCCCCACAGGGGACGAGCAGTACGTC.

The chain uses TRBV11-2 and TRBJ2-2; D is ambiguous. V was cut by 4 bases and J by 1 base, with 10 bases left in between. The CDR3 extends over 15 amino acids. The germline V gene has CDR1 SGHAT and CDR2 FQNNGV. The CDR3 is CASSSIQENTGELFF. CDR3 bases: TGTGCCAGCAGCTCCATTCAGGAGAACACCGGGGAGCTGTTTTTT. The full variable domain, with the rest looked up from reference TRBV11-2 and TRBJ2-2, is EAGVAQSPRYKIIEKRQSVAFWCNPISGHATLYWYQQILGQGPKLLIQFQNNGVVDDSQLPKDRFSAERLKGVDSTLKIQPAKLEDSAVYLCASSSIQENTGELFFGEGSRLTVL.

The chain employs TRBV7-8 and TRBJ2-1; maybe TRBD2 (7 bases). Germline V gene sequence: CDR1 SGHVS, CDR2 FQNEAQ. The CDR3 totals 16 residues. Trimming cost V 5 bases and J 3 bases, with 17 bases left between them. The CDR3 reads CASSGGGQASYNEQFF. The CDR3 nucleotides are TGTGCCAGCAGCGGGGGGGGCCAGGCTAGCTACAATGAGCAGTTCTTC.

CDR3 amino acids: CASSSRQFYEQYF. The CDR3 nucleotides are TGCGCCAGCAGCTCCCGACAGTTCTACGAGCAGTACTTC. The J gene is TRBJ2-7, the V gene TRBV4-1, with D tentatively TRBD1 (5 bases). Trimming removed 5 bases at V and 3 bases at J, with 11 bases between. The CDR3 has 13 residues. The germline CDR1 and CDR2 sequences are MGHRA and YSYEKL.